The 6 T cell receptor beta chains below come from one sample, sequenced in a study of neurological immune-mediated disorders. One entry per CDR3 protein results from TCRdb running MiXCR on the 5' RACE reads. The sample lists approximately 30,000 distinct CDR3 sequences; about 15% were seen once. The sequenced material came from PBMCs. These receptors all come from an older man in good health.

In this sample, this clonotype turned up many times. The genes are TRBV11-2 and TRBJ2-2; D is uncertain. CDR1 and CDR2 from the germline V gene are SGHAT and FQNNGV. The CDR3 consists of 13 residues. The ends were cut back, 3 bases at V and 0 bases at J, with 2 bases in the middle. CDR3 nucleotides: TGTGCCAGCAGCTTGACGAACACCGGGGAGCTGTTTTTT. It encodes CASSLTNTGELFF.

This clonotype has a count of ten or more. The chain combines TRBV6-5 with TRBJ2-7; 7 bases match TRBD1. This CDR3 is 14 amino acids long. V trimming: 6 bases; J trimming: 3 bases; junction bases outside the gene matches: 8. Germline CDR1 MNHEY, CDR2 SVGAGI. CDR3 sequence (DNA): TGTGCCAGCAGCCGAAATCGGGACAGCTACGAGCAGTACTTC. Translating it yields CASSRNRDSYEQYF.

As to this clonotype: A much larger clone differs from this one at a single base, so this may be a read error. The J gene is TRBJ2-1, the V gene TRBV19; 7 bases are shared with TRBD2. V lost 4 bases, J lost 0 bases, and 6 bases stayed unmatched. The CDR3 contains 16 residues. Germline V gene sequence: CDR1 LNHDA, CDR2 SQIVND (reference sequence). The DNA for the CDR3 is TGTGCCAGTAGTAGGAGCGGGATGAGCTCCTACAATGAGCAGTTCTTC. Residues: CASSRSGMSSYNEQFF.

This clonotype was counted ten times or more. V and J are TRBV20-1 and TRBJ1-4; D uncertain. The V gene's germline CDR1 is DFQATT and CDR2 SNEGSKA (reference sequence). Trimming left V 0 bases short and J 0 bases short, with 17 bases between. The CDR3 extends over 18 amino acids. In nucleotides, the CDR3 is TGCAGTGCTAGAGATCGCGCTCCCTACGGGGCAACTAATGAAAAACTGTTTTTT. This gives the protein CSARDRAPYGATNEKLFF.

This clonotype was observed many times. This chain connects TRBV5-1 to TRBJ2-1; D is undetermined. The germline V gene has CDR1 SGHRS and CDR2 YFSETQ. Trimming removed 0 bases at V and 5 bases at J, with 3 bases between. The CDR3 totals 12 residues. CDR3 sequence (DNA): TGCGCCAGCAGCTTGGTAGACAATGAGCAGTTCTTC. It codes for CASSLVDNEQFF.

This clonotype has more than one count but fewer than ten. The chain has TRBV12-3 or TRBV12-4 and TRBJ1-1; the D is unclear. The CDR3 sequence is 14 residues long. Deletions cut 3 bases from V and 7 bases from J, with 15 bases between. In DNA form, the CDR3 reads TGTGCCAGCAGTTTCGACATAGATCACTATGAAGCTTTCTTT. This gives the protein CASSFDIDHYEAFF.